Listed below are T cell receptor beta chains from one sample, sequenced in a study of CD8 T cells in ankylosing spondylitis. MiXCR, applied by TCRdb to the 5' RACE reads, yields one record per CDR3 protein. This table holds 750,000 to 850,000 distinct CDR3 sequences, approximately 12% found once. The source material was blood, either unsorted or a sorted T cell fraction (not recorded which). The receptors stem from a male donor with ankylosing spondylitis. CDR3s include the opening cysteine and the closing phenylalanine or tryptophan. A D gene is named only where the DNA matches it firmly. Size is omitted from some rows. Given values are once, few, many or a class for expanded clones.

V	J	size	D	length	CDR3	DNA
TRBV6-2/TRBV6-3	TRBJ1-5	.	.	13	CASSPRLDQPQHF	TGTGCCAGCAGCCCTAGGTTGGATCAGCCCCAGCATTTT
TRBV20-1	TRBJ1-2	few	.	14	CSAGSGADNYGYTF	TGCAGTGCTGGCTCGGGGGCTGATAACTATGGCTACACCTTC
TRBV9	TRBJ2-7	.	TRBD2	17	CASSVGLAGGTSYEQYF	TGTGCCAGCAGCGTGGGACTAGCGGGAGGTACCTCCTACGAGCAGTACTTC
TRBV27	TRBJ2-7	few	.	11	CASGLAYEQYF	TGTGCCAGTGGTTTGGCCTACGAGCAGTACTTC
TRBV6-2/TRBV6-3	TRBJ2-5	few	.	15	CASSYRANIQETQYF	TGTGCCAGCAGTTATCGGGCTAACATCCAAGAGACCCAGTACTTC
TRBV6-2/TRBV6-3	TRBJ2-1	many	.	12	CASSYHRVEQFF	TGTGCCAGCAGTTACCACAGGGTTGAGCAGTTCTTC
TRBV29-1	TRBJ2-7	few	.	15	CSVGGQQDKSYEQYF	TGCAGCGTTGGAGGTCAACAGGATAAATCCTACGAGCAGTACTTC
TRBV20-1	TRBJ2-7	.	.	12	CSPRDRHYEQYF	TGCAGTCCTAGGGACCGTCACTACGAGCAGTACTTC
TRBV20-1	TRBJ2-3	.	.	16	CSASGPLRAAGRTQYF	TGCAGTGCTAGTGGCCCGCTGCGGGCGGCCGGGCGGACGCAGTATTTT
TRBV12-5	TRBJ2-1	few	TRBD2	15	CASGSLAGLGNEQFF	TGTGCTAGTGGTTCACTAGCGGGATTAGGGAATGAGCAGTTCTTC
TRBV4-2	TRBJ2-5	many	TRBD2	20	CASSQDPGTSGGARQETQYF	TGTGCCAGCAGCCAAGATCCCGGGACTAGCGGGGGGGCCCGCCAAGAGACCCAGTACTTC
TRBV19	TRBJ1-5	few	.	15	CASSIEGYSNQPQHF	TGTGCCAGTAGTATCGAGGGGTATAGCAATCAGCCCCAGCATTTT
TRBV27	TRBJ1-5	.	TRBD1	17	CASSSDRGRRSNQPQHF	TGTGCCAGCAGTTCCGACAGGGGGCGGAGGAGCAATCAGCCCCAGCATTTT
TRBV5-1	TRBJ1-5	many	TRBD1	14	CASRQGPDNQPQHF	TGCGCCAGCCGACAGGGGCCGGATAATCAGCCCCAGCATTTT
TRBV20-1	TRBJ1-3	few	.	14	CSARAFGVGNTIYF	TGCAGTGCTAGAGCATTTGGGGTTGGAAACACCATATATTTT
TRBV20-1	TRBJ2-7	.	.	12	CSPGAWGYEQYF	TGCAGTCCCGGTGCGTGGGGCTACGAGCAGTACTTC
TRBV7-3	TRBJ2-3	.	TRBD2	15	CASSRSGGVTDTQYF	TGTGCCAGCAGCCGTAGCGGGGGGGTCACAGATACGCAGTATTTT
TRBV5-1	TRBJ2-1	few	TRBD2	15	CASTGLAGFYNEQFF	TGCGCCAGCACCGGACTAGCGGGTTTCTACAATGAGCAGTTCTTC
TRBV29-1	TRBJ1-5	many	.	13	CSVGTGGGQPQHF	TGCAGCGTTGGAACGGGAGGGGGTCAGCCCCAGCATTTT
TRBV6-1	TRBJ1-1	few	.	14	CASISREVDTEAFF	TGTGCCAGCATCTCACGGGAAGTAGACACTGAAGCTTTCTTT
TRBV10-3	TRBJ2-7	few	TRBD2	15	CAIDRRGGPLYEQYF	TGTGCCATCGATCGTCGGGGGGGGCCACTATACGAGCAGTACTTC
TRBV6-1	TRBJ1-2	many	.	13	CASRETGGYGYTF	TGTGCCAGCAGAGAGACAGGTGGCTATGGCTACACCTTC
TRBV20-1	TRBJ2-7	.	.	13	CSASGLPSYEQYF	TGCAGTGCTTCGGGACTCCCGTCCTACGAGCAGTACTTC
TRBV29-1	TRBJ2-1	many	TRBD2	13	CSVTGTSYNEQFF	TGCAGCGTTACCGGGACTAGCTACAATGAGCAGTTCTTC
TRBV24-1	TRBJ2-1	.	.	15	CATSGLLDGYNEQFF	TGTGCCACCAGTGGTTTGCTGGACGGGTACAATGAGCAGTTCTTC
TRBV5-1	TRBJ1-3	few	TRBD1	15	CASSSRTGEGNTIYF	TGCGCCAGCAGCAGCCGGACAGGGGAGGGAAACACCATATATTTT
TRBV20-1	TRBJ2-1	few	TRBD2	15	CSAPFLEAGGNEQFF	TGCAGTGCCCCCTTCCTAGAAGCGGGGGGCAATGAGCAGTTCTTC
TRBV20-1	TRBJ1-1	few	.	14	CSAPRTAMNTEAFF	TGCAGTGCTCCCAGGACAGCCATGAACACTGAAGCTTTCTTT
TRBV4-2	TRBJ2-3	many	.	16	CASSQGWWGSPDTQYF	TGTGCCAGCAGCCAAGGATGGTGGGGGAGCCCAGATACGCAGTATTTT
TRBV28	TRBJ1-1	many	.	12	CASRNLNTEAFF	TGTGCCAGCCGAAACCTGAACACTGAAGCTTTCTTT
TRBV20-1	TRBJ2-3	few	TRBD2	14	CSARAGVSTDTQYF	TGCAGTGCTCGAGCGGGAGTGAGCACAGATACGCAGTATTTT
TRBV12-3/TRBV12-4	TRBJ1-4	.	.	16	CASSLRAAATNEKLFF	TGTGCCAGCAGTTTAAGGGCGGCAGCAACTAATGAAAAACTGTTTTTT
TRBV6-2/TRBV6-3	TRBJ2-1	many	TRBD2	17	CASSYAGGSWSYNEQFF	TGTGCCAGCAGTTACGCCGGGGGGTCCTGGTCCTACAATGAGCAGTTCTTC
TRBV7-2	TRBJ2-1	.	.	16	CASSLYYRDTFNEQFF	TGTGCCAGCAGCTTATATTACAGGGATACCTTCAATGAGCAGTTCTTC
TRBV20-1	TRBJ1-1	few	TRBD1	13	CSPQGRGRTEAFF	TGCAGTCCACAGGGCAGGGGGAGGACTGAAGCTTTCTTT
TRBV6-2/TRBV6-3	TRBJ1-1	.	.	15	CASSYRGDGSTEAFF	TGTGCCAGCAGTTACAGAGGGGACGGATCCACTGAAGCTTTCTTT
TRBV10-3	TRBJ2-1	many	.	15	CAISFVDGGYNEQFF	TGTGCCATCAGCTTCGTTGACGGGGGCTACAATGAGCAGTTCTTC
TRBV20-1	TRBJ2-1	many	.	13	CSAREDRYNEQFF	TGCAGTGCTAGAGAGGACAGATACAATGAGCAGTTCTTC
TRBV18	TRBJ2-1	.	.	12	CASSPGGDEQFF	TGTGCCAGCTCACCAGGAGGGGATGAGCAGTTCTTC
TRBV18	TRBJ2-1	few	.	13	CASSPYSKPEQFF	TGTGCCAGCTCACCATACAGCAAGCCTGAGCAGTTCTTC
TRBV20-1	TRBJ2-5	few	.	13	CSAPLGTVETQYF	TGCAGTGCTCCCCTAGGGACGGTAGAGACCCAGTACTTC
TRBV20-1	TRBJ1-1	.	.	15	CSAPHGGGRGTEAFF	TGCAGTGCTCCCCACGGGGGGGGCCGGGGCACTGAAGCTTTCTTT
TRBV5-1	TRBJ2-7	.	.	13	CASSLFGTGEQYF	TGCGCCAGCAGCTTATTTGGGACCGGAGAGCAGTACTTC
TRBV18	TRBJ1-2	.	.	13	CASSPGPGEGYTF	TGTGCCAGCTCACCCGGACCAGGAGAGGGCTACACCTTC
TRBV3-1	TRBJ2-4	few	.	16	CASSQVTETAKNIQYF	TGTGCCAGCAGCCAAGTTACGGAGACAGCCAAAAACATTCAGTACTTC
TRBV7-2	TRBJ2-7	.	TRBD2	15	CASSLAASGRYEQYF	TGTGCCAGCAGCTTAGCGGCTAGCGGGAGGTACGAGCAGTACTTC
TRBV12-3/TRBV12-4	TRBJ2-7	many	.	12	CASSVRTYEQYF	TGTGCCAGCAGTGTCCGGACCTACGAGCAGTACTTC
TRBV4-3	TRBJ1-2	few	TRBD1	15	CASSQGGQGGYGYTF	TGCGCCAGCAGCCAGGGGGGACAGGGGGGCTATGGCTACACCTTC
TRBV29-1	TRBJ2-3	many	TRBD1	16	CSVEDPGTGGADTQYF	TGCAGCGTTGAAGATCCGGGGACAGGGGGTGCAGATACGCAGTATTTT
TRBV20-1	TRBJ1-4	few	TRBD1	13	CSAQGGFGEKLFF	TGCAGTGCCCAGGGGGGATTCGGTGAAAAACTGTTTTTT
TRBV10-3	TRBJ2-3	.	.	13	CAIIGEGTDTQYF	TGTGCCATCATTGGGGAGGGCACAGATACGCAGTATTTT
TRBV12-3/TRBV12-4	TRBJ1-4	.	TRBD1	14	CASSWTGGGEKLFF	TGTGCCAGCAGCTGGACAGGGGGCGGTGAAAAACTGTTTTTT
TRBV5-4	TRBJ2-7	.	.	16	CASSGDLYTPLYEQYF	TGTGCCAGCAGCGGGGACCTTTACACACCTCTCTACGAGCAGTACTTC
TRBV4-3	TRBJ2-7	.	.	16	CASSQALIAIAYEQYF	TGCGCCAGCAGCCAAGCACTCATAGCTATTGCCTACGAGCAGTACTTC
TRBV20-1	TRBJ2-5	.	TRBD2	14	CSATSGGARETQYF	TGCAGTGCTACTAGCGGGGGGGCCCGAGAGACCCAGTACTTC